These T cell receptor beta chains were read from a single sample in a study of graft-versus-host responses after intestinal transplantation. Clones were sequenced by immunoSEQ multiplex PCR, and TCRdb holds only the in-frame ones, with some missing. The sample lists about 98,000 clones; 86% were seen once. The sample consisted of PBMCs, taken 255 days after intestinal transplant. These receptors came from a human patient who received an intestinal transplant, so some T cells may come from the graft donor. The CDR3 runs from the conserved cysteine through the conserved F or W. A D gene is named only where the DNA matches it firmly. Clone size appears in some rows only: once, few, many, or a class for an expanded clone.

TGTGCCAGCAGCCGACCGACAGGCGGGGGCTACACCTTC | CASSRPTGGGYTF | NA | TRBJ1-2 | TRBV7-9 | NA
TGTGCCAGCACTGATCCGGGACGAGGGTTTGGCTACACCTTC | CASTDPGRGFGYTF | NA | TRBJ1-2 | TRBV6-1 | NA
TGTGCCAGCAGCCAAGGGCAGGGGGAAGAGACCCAGTACTTC | CASSQGQGEETQYF | TRBD1 | TRBJ2-5 | TRBV4-2 | NA
TGTGCCAGCAGTTTAAGGGAGGTGAACACTGAAGCTTTCTTT | CASSLREVNTEAFF | NA | TRBJ1-1 | TRBV28 | NA
TGCGCCAGCAGCTTAGACTTGGTCGGGGAGCTGTTTTTT | CASSLDLVGELFF | NA | TRBJ2-2 | TRBV5-1 | NA
TGTGCCAGCAGCCCACGAACGGGGACAGGGGCTTATGGCTACACCTTC | CASSPRTGTGAYGYTF | TRBD1 | TRBJ1-2 | TRBV7-9 | NA
TGTGCCAGCAGCGCGCAGGGACAGACTCCCTACGAGCAGTACTTC | CASSAQGQTPYEQYF | TRBD1 | TRBJ2-7 | TRBV27 | NA
TGTGCCAGCAGTGACCGGGACAGGGGTGCCGGGGAGCAGTTCTTC | CASSDRDRGAGEQFF | TRBD1 | TRBJ2-1 | TRBV6-1 | NA
TGCGCCAGCAGATTTTGGACAGAACTGGCCGGGGAGCTGTTTTTT | CASRFWTELAGELFF | NA | TRBJ2-2 | TRBV5-1 | NA
TGCGCCAGCAGGAAGGGGCTAGCGACCTACGAGCAGTACTTC | CASRKGLATYEQYF | NA | TRBJ2-7 | TRBV10-2 | NA
TGTGCCAGCAGTTTCCTCTTACAGGGGGCTGAGCAGTTCTTC | CASSFLLQGAEQFF | TRBD1 | TRBJ2-1 | TRBV28 | NA
TGTGCCAGTAGTGGTGGGGGGAGCAATCAGCCCCAGCATTTT | CASSGGGSNQPQHF | NA | TRBJ1-5 | TRBV19 | NA
TGTGCCAGCAGCGCTCGGACAGCGGTCAGCACAGATACGCAGTATTTT | CASSARTAVSTDTQYF | NA | TRBJ2-3 | TRBV9 | NA
TGCGCCAGCAGCTCGTCTCTGGGGGCGGGTGAGCAGTTCTTC | CASSSSLGAGEQFF | NA | TRBJ2-1 | TRBV5-1 | NA
TGTGCCAGCAGTACGGGACTAGCGGGAGGGCCTCAATCCTACAATGAGCAGTTCTTC | CASSTGLAGGPQSYNEQFF | TRBD2 | TRBJ2-1 | TRBV28 | NA
TGTGCCAGCAGCTTGGATCGGCAGGGGGCCGAAGCTTTCTTT | CASSLDRQGAEAFF | TRBD1 | TRBJ1-1 | TRBV5-6 | NA
TGTGCCAGCAGCCAAGATGGGGCAGGGGGCAATCAGCCCCAGCATTTT | CASSQDGAGGNQPQHF | NA | TRBJ1-5 | TRBV4-2 | once
TGTGCCAGCAGTTCAGGTTTCCCCGGGGAGCTGTTTTTT | CASSSGFPGELFF | NA | TRBJ2-2 | TRBV7-8 | once
TGTGCCAGCAGTTTATGGGGACAGGGGAATCAGCCCCAGCATTTT | CASSLWGQGNQPQHF | TRBD1 | TRBJ1-5 | TRBV28 | NA
TGTGCCAGCAGCTTAGTGGGGAGCTCCTACGAGCAGTACTTC | CASSLVGSSYEQYF | NA | TRBJ2-7 | TRBV11-2 | NA
TGCAGCGTTGGTCGGGTACTTACTATAACAGATACGCAGTATTTT | CSVGRVLTITDTQYF | NA | TRBJ2-3 | TRBV29-1 | NA
TGTGCCAGCAGTACTAGCGGGGGCACAGATACGCAGTATTTT | CASSTSGGTDTQYF | TRBD2 | TRBJ2-3 | TRBV6-4 | NA
TGTGCCAGCAGCTCCGGGACTGGGTCTTCTGGCTACACCTTC | CASSSGTGSSGYTF | NA | TRBJ1-2 | TRBV5-6 | NA
TGTGCCAGCAGCCCCCCGGAAGGAGCGGGGAACCCCTACGAGCAGTACTTC | CASSPPEGAGNPYEQYF | TRBD2 | TRBJ2-7 | TRBV7-9 | NA
TGTGCCAGCAGCGCCCATGGGGGGATGAACACTGAAGCTTTCTTT | CASSAHGGMNTEAFF | NA | TRBJ1-1 | TRBV9 | NA
TGTGCCAGCAGCCGAACAGGGGTCGGCACAGATACGCAGTATTTT | CASSRTGVGTDTQYF | TRBD1 | TRBJ2-3 | TRBV6-1 | NA
TGTGCCAGCAGCTTAGGCACAGAATATCAGCCCCAGCATTTT | CASSLGTEYQPQHF | NA | TRBJ1-5 | TRBV7-9 | NA
TGTGCCAGTAGTGTTAACAGGGATTCACCCCTCCACTTT | CASSVNRDSPLHF | NA | TRBJ1-6 | TRBV19 | NA
TGTGCCAGCAGCCGGGTGGGGGATACGAACACCGGGGAGCTGTTTTTT | CASSRVGDTNTGELFF | NA | TRBJ2-2 | TRBV5-5 | NA
TGCGCCAGCAGCCAAGTCGGCGGGGCGGGGTACAATGAGCAGTTCTTC | CASSQVGGAGYNEQFF | NA | TRBJ2-1 | TRBV4-1 | NA
TGCGCCAGCAGCCAAGAAGGGGGCGGCCTCACAGATACGCAGTATTTT | CASSQEGGGLTDTQYF | TRBD1 | TRBJ2-3 | TRBV4-1 | NA
TGTGCCAGCAGCCTATTATTAGGTTGGCAAGAGACCCAGTACTTC | CASSLLLGWQETQYF | NA | TRBJ2-5 | TRBV28 | NA
TGCGCCAGCAGCCAAGATGAGGCAGGGTTTTATAACGGGGAGCTGTTTTTT | CASSQDEAGFYNGELFF | NA | TRBJ2-2 | TRBV4-1 | NA
TGTGCCTGGAGTAAGGTCACCGGGGAGCTGTTTTTT | CAWSKVTGELFF | NA | TRBJ2-2 | TRBV30 | NA
TGCGCCAGCAGCTCGACTAGCGGGGTCTCAGAGACCCAGTACTTC | CASSSTSGVSETQYF | TRBD2 | TRBJ2-5 | TRBV5-1 | NA
TGTGCCAGCAGCTTAGATCGGTCTGGGGAGCTGTTTTTT | CASSLDRSGELFF | NA | TRBJ2-2 | TRBV7-8 | NA
TGTGCCAGCAGCTACCCCGACAGGGGGGGAGCAACTAATGAAAAACTGTTTTTT | CASSYPDRGGATNEKLFF | TRBD1 | TRBJ1-4 | TRBV7-2 | NA
TGTGCCAGCAATTACTCCACAGGGACCCCCCCCAATGAGCAGTTCTTC | CASNYSTGTPPNEQFF | NA | TRBJ2-1 | TRBV6-5 | NA
TGTGCCACCAGCAGAGACGGGGGGAATTCACCCCTCCACTTT | CATSRDGGNSPLHF | NA | TRBJ1-6 | TRBV15 | NA
TGTGCCAGCAGTGAGGACAGGGGAGGCACAGATACGCAGTATTTT | CASSEDRGGTDTQYF | TRBD1 | TRBJ2-3 | TRBV28 | NA
TGTGCCAGCAGTGTCGGGCAGGGGGCGTTCGACGAGCAGTACTTC | CASSVGQGAFDEQYF | TRBD1 | TRBJ2-7 | TRBV6-1 | few
TGTGCCAGCAGCCTGGGACAGGGGGCCTACAATGAGCAGTTCTTC | CASSLGQGAYNEQFF | TRBD1 | TRBJ2-1 | TRBV7-3 | NA
TGTGCCAGCAGCTTAGCGCTGACAGGGGGCACACAACCATACGAGCAGTACTTC | CASSLALTGGTQPYEQYF | TRBD1 | TRBJ2-7 | TRBV7-8 | NA
TGTGCCAGCTCGCCTAGCGGGGGGAAGGAGACCCAGTACTTC | CASSPSGGKETQYF | TRBD2 | TRBJ2-5 | TRBV18 | NA
TGTGCCAGCAGATCTACCATCAGACTGAGCGGGGGGGAAGAGACCCAGTACTTC | CASRSTIRLSGGEETQYF | TRBD2 | TRBJ2-5 | TRBV13 | NA
TGTGCCAGCAGCACCAACCAAGGACCGCACGGCTACACCTTC | CASSTNQGPHGYTF | NA | TRBJ1-2 | TRBV7-9 | NA
TGCGCCAGCAAGGGAACCTACGAGCAGTACTTC | CASKGTYEQYF | NA | TRBJ2-7 | TRBV4-1 | NA
TGTGCCAGCTCACCAGGGCAGGGGGTCACAGATACGCAGTATTTT | CASSPGQGVTDTQYF | TRBD1 | TRBJ2-3 | TRBV18 | NA
TGTGCCAGTAGTATAGCGCGGACAGGGTTCTCGGAGACCCAGTACTTC | CASSIARTGFSETQYF | TRBD1 | TRBJ2-5 | TRBV19 | few
TGTGCCAGCAGTAAAGGACTAGCGGGCGCCGCGAACACCGGGGAGCTGTTTTTT | CASSKGLAGAANTGELFF | TRBD2 | TRBJ2-2 | TRBV27 | NA
TGTGCCACCAGCCCTATGACAGGGTACGGCACTGAAGCTTTCTTT | CATSPMTGYGTEAFF | TRBD1 | TRBJ1-1 | TRBV15 | once
TGCGCCAGCAGCCAAGACCAGGTTGGGAACACTGAAGCTTTCTTT | CASSQDQVGNTEAFF | NA | TRBJ1-1 | TRBV4-1 | NA
TGCGCCAGCAGCTTGGAACACGACCTTAGCACAGATACGCAGTATTTT | CASSLEHDLSTDTQYF | NA | TRBJ2-3 | TRBV5-1 | NA
TGTGCCAGCAGTGAGGGCTCTGGAAACACCATATATTTT | CASSEGSGNTIYF | NA | TRBJ1-3 | TRBV6-1 | NA
TGTGCCAGCAGGGACAGGCCTCCTTCACCCCTCCACTTT | CASRDRPPSPLHF | TRBD1 | TRBJ1-6 | TRBV6-5 | NA